This TCR beta chain appears in the sequencing data of a study of blood T cell repertoires in COVID-19. Study-level background: Acute and convalescent COVID-19 specimens originated in the United States, Italy and Spain. T cells, B-cell-depleted T cells, or PBMCs supplied cDNA or gDNA.

Germline CDR1 MDHEN, CDR2 SYDVKM. V was pared by 10 bases and J by 4 bases, with 9 bases of the junction left unmatched. This CDR3 spans 15 amino acids. Per the authors' pipeline: Researchers report that nucleated cell counts were estimated from reference gene primer amplification. Profiled with immunoSEQ multiplex PCR; TCRdb holds only in-frame clones, not every one. V and J calls and clone size follow that table, whereas D and trimming were derived from the DNA. Here the sample spans approximately 300,000 clones, about four fifths being singletons. Sequences were obtained from peripheral blood. This TCR came from a woman aged 50 to 65 with acute or convalescent COVID-19. The rearrangement links TRBV28 to TRBJ2-3; 12 bases map to TRBD2. The DNA for the CDR3 is TGTGCCACCCTAGCGGGAGGGGGGGCCGCAGATACGCAGTATTTT. Translated: CATLAGGGAADTQYF. Variable domain in full (rest from reference TRBV28 and TRBJ2-3): DVKVTQSSRYLVKRTGEKVFLECVQDMDHENMFWYRQDPGLGLRLIYFSYDVKMKEKGDIPEGYSVSREKKERFSLILESASTNQTSMYLCATLAGGGAADTQYFGPGTRLTVL.